A single sample is the source of the 14 T cell receptor beta chains below, sequenced in a study of identifying expanded T cells in peripheral blood. Assay: immunoSEQ multiplex PCR; the TCRdb copy retains only in-frame clones and omits some. The sample holds some 95,000 clones, 70% to 90% seen once. The specimen was blood. The receptor source for this set is a person aged 18-69 years in good health.

CDR3 amino acids: CASSVEGYPGELFF. The DNA of the CDR3 is TGTGCCAGCAGCGTAGAGGGATACCCCGGGGAGCTGTTTTTT. This chain links TRBV9 with TRBJ2-2; D is ambiguous. The CDR3 runs 14 residues. The V gene's germline CDR1 is SGDLS and CDR2 YYNGEE. V lost 0 bases and J 6 bases, leaving 9 bases between the germline ends. The entire variable domain, with the rest obtained from reference TRBV9 and TRBJ2-2, is as follows: DSGVTQTPKHLITATGQRVTLRCSPRSGDLSVYWYQQSLDQGLQFLIQYYNGEERAKGNILERFSAQQFPDLHSELNLSSLELGDSALYFCASSVEGYPGELFFGEGSRLTVL.

The chain carries TRBV27 and TRBJ2-2; no firm D call. The CDR3 consists of 12 residues. Per the germline V gene, CDR1 is MNHEY and CDR2 is SMNVEV (reference sequence). V shed 3 bases and J shed 5 bases, with 4 bases lying between them. The CDR3 here is CASSFSTGELFF. For the CDR3, the DNA is TGTGCCAGCAGTTTTTCTACCGGGGAGCTGTTTTTT.

The rearrangement joins TRBV6-6 to TRBJ1-1, with D possibly TRBD1 on 5 matching bases. CDR1 MNHNY and CDR2 SVGAGI come from the germline V gene (reference sequence). V lost 3 bases and J lost 1, with 6 bases in between. CDR3 length: 13 amino acids. The CDR3 here is CASSYTGNTEAFF. The CDR3 DNA reads as TGTGCCAGCAGTTATACAGGGAACACTGAAGCTTTCTTT.

The chain combines TRBV27 with TRBJ1-1; the match to TRBD1 covers 9 bases. V dropped 4 bases and J dropped 6; count of bases not matched to a gene: 12. The CDR3 is 16 residues long. Germline CDR1 MNHEY, CDR2 SMNVEV (reference sequence). The CDR3 coding sequence is TGTGCCAGCAGTTCGGCCGGGACAGGGCGCGTCGCTGAAGCTTTCTTT. Translation gives CASSSAGTGRVAEAFF.

V is TRBV27 and J is TRBJ1-5, with D unresolved. V lost 5 bases and J 0 bases, leaving 5 bases between the germline ends. The length of the CDR3 is 13 residues. The germline CDR1 and CDR2 sequences are MNHEY and SMNVEV (reference sequence). This CDR3 is CASSGYSNQPQHF. The CDR3 DNA reads TGTGCCAGCAGTGGGTATAGCAATCAGCCCCAGCATTTT.

The chain joins TRBV11-2 to TRBJ1-6; perhaps TRBD1 as D (5 bases). Germline CDR1 reads SGHAT; CDR2 reads FQNNGV. Trimming stripped 8 bases from V and 10 bases from J, with 15 bases between. This CDR3 is built from 13 residues. CDR3 loop: CASAQGLGSPLHF. The CDR3, as DNA: TGTGCCAGCGCTCAGGGATTAGGCTCACCCCTCCACTTT. The full variable domain, completed using reference TRBV11-2 and TRBJ1-6, is EAGVAQSPRYKIIEKRQSVAFWCNPISGHATLYWYQQILGQGPKLLIQFQNNGVVDDSQLPKDRFSAERLKGVDSTLKIQPAKLEDSAVYLCASAQGLGSPLHFGNGTRLTVT.

This chain uses TRBV6-1 with TRBJ1-1; a weak D match, TRBD1 (6 bases). V dropped 1 base and J dropped 3 bases, with 9 bases sitting between them. The length of the CDR3 is 14 residues. The V gene's germline CDR1 is MNHNS and CDR2 SASEGT. The CDR3 reads CASSEVQGDTEAFF. The CDR3 nucleotides read TGTGCCAGCAGTGAAGTACAGGGCGACACTGAAGCTTTCTTT.

The rearrangement uses TRBV9 and TRBJ2-1; 9 bases are shared with TRBD2. This CDR3 region has 16 residues. The V segment lost 0 bases and the J segment 6 bases; nucleotides outside the gene matches: 7. In germline, CDR1 is SGDLS, CDR2 YYNGEE. This chain's CDR3 is CASSVGAGGRSNEQFF. DNA of the CDR3: TGTGCCAGCAGCGTAGGTGCGGGAGGGCGGAGCAATGAGCAGTTCTTC.

This clone has just one count. The V and J genes are TRBV4-2 and TRBJ2-5, with 8 bases aligning to TRBD2. CDR3 length: 17 amino acids. V gave up 0 bases and J gave up 5 bases; unmatched junction bases: 11. Germline CDR1 is LGHNA and CDR2 is YNFKEQ. The CDR3 sequence is CASSQDLSGDFGETQYF. CDR3 DNA: TGTGCCAGCAGCCAAGACCTTAGCGGGGACTTCGGCGAGACCCAGTACTTC.

This clone appeared a few times. J is TRBJ2-2 and V is TRBV6-4; D remains ambiguous. The CDR3 length is 16 residues. Germline-derived CDR1 and CDR2 are MRHNA and SNTAGT. Deletions cut 6 bases from V and 3 bases from J, with 17 bases between. This CDR3 reads CASSPTKEHHTGELFF. The CDR3 DNA reads TGTGCCAGCAGCCCCACGAAGGAGCACCACACCGGGGAGCTGTTTTTT.

The chain joins TRBV18 to TRBJ2-1, with a tentative D call TRBD2 (6 bases). The V gene lost 6 bases and the J gene lost 7 bases, with 19 bases spanning the gap. This CDR3 spans 15 amino acids. Germline CDR1 KGHSH, CDR2 LQKENI. CDR3 amino acids: CASSSDWSGRNEQFF. The DNA for the CDR3 is TGTGCCAGCTCGTCGGACTGGTCAGGGAGGAATGAGCAGTTCTTC. Looking up the rest from reference TRBV18 and TRBJ2-1 gives the full variable domain: NAGVMQNPRHLVRRRGQEARLRCSPMKGHSHVYWYRQLPEEGLKFMVYLQKENIIDESGMPKERFSAEFPKEGPSILRIQQVVRGDSAAYFCASSSDWSGRNEQFFGPGTRLTVL.

A single count supports this clone. The rearrangement links TRBV2 to TRBJ1-4, with D tentatively TRBD1 (5 bases). V lost 8 bases to trimming and J lost 0 bases, with 13 bases between them. The CDR3 runs to 15 residues. Germline values: CDR1 SNHLY, CDR2 FYNNEI. In nucleotides, the CDR3 is TGTGCCAGCGAGACAGACATTGCAACTAATGAAAAACTGTTTTTT. Amino acid sequence: CASETDIATNEKLFF.

Regarding this clone: The sample carries other DNA sequences with the same CDR3. CDR3 region: CASSHSTGLGTEAFF. The CDR3 bases are TGTGCCAGCAGCCATTCGACAGGGCTCGGCACTGAAGCTTTCTTT. This chain links TRBV7-9 with TRBJ1-1, with TRBD1 matching 7 bases. The germline V gene encodes CDR1 SEHNR and CDR2 FQNEAQ (reference sequence). The CDR3 runs 15 residues. Trimming at V came to 5 bases and at J to 4 bases, leaving 10 bases not matched to a gene.

This chain uses TRBV2 with TRBJ1-3, with D possibly TRBD1 on 5 matching bases. The CDR3 covers 13 residues. V shed 9 bases and J shed 0 bases, with 9 bases lying between them. Germline V gene lookup returns CDR1 SNHLY and CDR2 FYNNEI. DNA for the CDR3: TGTGCCAGACAGGAGCCCTCTGGAAACACCATATATTTT. Translating it yields CARQEPSGNTIYF.